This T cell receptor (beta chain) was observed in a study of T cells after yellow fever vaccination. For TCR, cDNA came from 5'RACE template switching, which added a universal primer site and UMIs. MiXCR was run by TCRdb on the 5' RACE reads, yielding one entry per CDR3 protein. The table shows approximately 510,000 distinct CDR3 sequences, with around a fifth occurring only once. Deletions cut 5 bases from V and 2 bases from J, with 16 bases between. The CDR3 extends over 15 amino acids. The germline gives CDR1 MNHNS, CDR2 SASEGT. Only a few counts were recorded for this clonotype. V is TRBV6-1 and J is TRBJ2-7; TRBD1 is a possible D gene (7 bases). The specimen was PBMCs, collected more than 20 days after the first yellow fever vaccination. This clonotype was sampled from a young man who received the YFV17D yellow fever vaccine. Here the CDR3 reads CASSIGGGKTYEQYF. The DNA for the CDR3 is TGTGCCAGCAGTATAGGAGGGGGCAAAACCTACGAGCAGTACTTC.